The clone carrying this TCR beta chain showed up just once. The data are from a study of CD8 T cells in Susac syndrome. TEMRA cells underwent FACS enrichment and CD8+ and CD4+ T cells underwent negative isolation. An input of about 0.5 to 1 ug of RNA was subjected to reverse transcription using random hexamers. TCRdb analysed the immunoSEQ multiplex PCR reads with MiXCR anew, one entry per CDR3 protein. This table holds hundreds of thousands of distinct CDR3 sequences, about 95% found once. This sequence was found in a human donor with Susac syndrome. Sequencing was done on a sample of CD4+ T cells from PBMCs.

This chain's CDR3 is CAWSATGTYGYTF. In DNA, the CDR3 is TGTGCCTGGAGCGCTACCGGGACTTATGGCTACACCTTC. This rearrangement joins TRBV30 to TRBJ1-2; D may be TRBD1 (5 bases). The V gene's germline CDR1 is GTSNPN and CDR2 SVGIG (reference sequence). There are 13 residues in the CDR3. Trimming stripped 3 bases from V and 5 bases from J, with 13 bases between.